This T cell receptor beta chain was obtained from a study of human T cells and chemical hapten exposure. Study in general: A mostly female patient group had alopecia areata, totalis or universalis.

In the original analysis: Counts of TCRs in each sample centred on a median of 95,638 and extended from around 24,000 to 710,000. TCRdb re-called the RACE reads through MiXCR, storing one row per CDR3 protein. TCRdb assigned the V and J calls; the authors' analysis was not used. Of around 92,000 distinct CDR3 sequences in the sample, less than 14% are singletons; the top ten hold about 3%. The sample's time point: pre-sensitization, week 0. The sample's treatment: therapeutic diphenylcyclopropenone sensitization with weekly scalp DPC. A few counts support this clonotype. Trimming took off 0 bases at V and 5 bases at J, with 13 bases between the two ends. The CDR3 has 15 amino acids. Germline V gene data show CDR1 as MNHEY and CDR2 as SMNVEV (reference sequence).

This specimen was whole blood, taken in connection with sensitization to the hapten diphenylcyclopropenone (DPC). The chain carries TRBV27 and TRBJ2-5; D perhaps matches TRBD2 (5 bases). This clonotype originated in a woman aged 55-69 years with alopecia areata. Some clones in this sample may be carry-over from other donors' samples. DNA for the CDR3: TGTGCCAGCAGTTTATCTGGATCTACGGGGGAGACCCAGTACTTC. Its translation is CASSLSGSTGETQYF.